This record covers a single T cell receptor (beta chain). Clones were read by immunoSEQ multiplex PCR, and TCRdb kept only the in-frame ones, dropping some. The sample lists approximately 14,000 clones, over 95% occurring once. The V end lost 5 bases, the J end lost 1 base, and 9 bases lay between the germline ends. This CDR3 has 13 residues. Germline assignment: CDR1 SGHKS and CDR2 YYEKEE (reference sequence). The data were obtained in a study of T cell clonotyping in hematopoietic cell transplantation. The sequence was obtained from a female patient aged 50-59 years who had an allogeneic stem cell transplant from an unrelated donor, so T cells may come from the graft donor. Some clones in this sample may be carry-over from other donors' samples. The chain carries TRBV5-5 and TRBJ1-1; D is ambiguous. Specimen: peripheral blood mononuclear cells, collected 30 days after allogeneic stem cell transplant. CDR3 in DNA: TGTGCCAGCAGTGTGGACCCGAACACTGAAGCTTTCTTT. It specifies CASSVDPNTEAFF.